The clone carrying this T cell receptor beta chain was detected many times. Its antigen is not known. V was trimmed by 6 bases and J by 3 bases, leaving 16 bases between them. Germline loops: CDR1 DFQATT, CDR2 SNEGSKA (reference sequence). The CDR3 runs 14 residues. This record comes from a study of CD8 T cells in ankylosing spondylitis. Via MiXCR, TCRdb re-called the 5' RACE reads, giving one row per CDR3 protein. The profile shows around 890,000 distinct CDR3 sequences, roughly 12% of them singletons. Study-wide results and caveats: Disease-linked clones reportedly showed significant enrichment in matched ankylosing spondylitis synovial fluid. A TCR beta motif made of under 10 highly homologous variants seemed typical of ankylosing spondylitis blood. Past studies reported some motif variants in reactive arthritis synovial fluid and blood.

The genes are TRBV20-1 and TRBJ2-3, with D possibly matching TRBD2 (6 bases). This sequence originates from a male donor with ankylosing spondylitis. Sequences were obtained from blood, either unsorted or a sorted T cell fraction (not recorded which). The DNA for the CDR3 is TGCAGTGCCCTACTAGCAAGTGGAACAGATACGCAGTATTTT. Protein sequence: CSALLASGTDTQYF.